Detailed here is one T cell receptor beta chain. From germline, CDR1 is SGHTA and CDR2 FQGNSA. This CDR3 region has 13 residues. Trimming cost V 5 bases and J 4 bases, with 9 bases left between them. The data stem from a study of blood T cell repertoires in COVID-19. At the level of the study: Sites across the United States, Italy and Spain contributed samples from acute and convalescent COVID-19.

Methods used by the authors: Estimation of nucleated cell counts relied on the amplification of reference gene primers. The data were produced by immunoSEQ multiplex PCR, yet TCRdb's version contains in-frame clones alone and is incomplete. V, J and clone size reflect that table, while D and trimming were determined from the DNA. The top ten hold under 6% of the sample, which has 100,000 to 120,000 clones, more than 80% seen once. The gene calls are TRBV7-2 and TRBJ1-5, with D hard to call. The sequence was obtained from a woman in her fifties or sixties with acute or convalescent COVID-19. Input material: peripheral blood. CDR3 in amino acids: CASSKERNQPQHF. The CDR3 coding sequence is TGTGCCAGCAGCAAGGAGCGTAATCAGCCCCAGCATTTT.